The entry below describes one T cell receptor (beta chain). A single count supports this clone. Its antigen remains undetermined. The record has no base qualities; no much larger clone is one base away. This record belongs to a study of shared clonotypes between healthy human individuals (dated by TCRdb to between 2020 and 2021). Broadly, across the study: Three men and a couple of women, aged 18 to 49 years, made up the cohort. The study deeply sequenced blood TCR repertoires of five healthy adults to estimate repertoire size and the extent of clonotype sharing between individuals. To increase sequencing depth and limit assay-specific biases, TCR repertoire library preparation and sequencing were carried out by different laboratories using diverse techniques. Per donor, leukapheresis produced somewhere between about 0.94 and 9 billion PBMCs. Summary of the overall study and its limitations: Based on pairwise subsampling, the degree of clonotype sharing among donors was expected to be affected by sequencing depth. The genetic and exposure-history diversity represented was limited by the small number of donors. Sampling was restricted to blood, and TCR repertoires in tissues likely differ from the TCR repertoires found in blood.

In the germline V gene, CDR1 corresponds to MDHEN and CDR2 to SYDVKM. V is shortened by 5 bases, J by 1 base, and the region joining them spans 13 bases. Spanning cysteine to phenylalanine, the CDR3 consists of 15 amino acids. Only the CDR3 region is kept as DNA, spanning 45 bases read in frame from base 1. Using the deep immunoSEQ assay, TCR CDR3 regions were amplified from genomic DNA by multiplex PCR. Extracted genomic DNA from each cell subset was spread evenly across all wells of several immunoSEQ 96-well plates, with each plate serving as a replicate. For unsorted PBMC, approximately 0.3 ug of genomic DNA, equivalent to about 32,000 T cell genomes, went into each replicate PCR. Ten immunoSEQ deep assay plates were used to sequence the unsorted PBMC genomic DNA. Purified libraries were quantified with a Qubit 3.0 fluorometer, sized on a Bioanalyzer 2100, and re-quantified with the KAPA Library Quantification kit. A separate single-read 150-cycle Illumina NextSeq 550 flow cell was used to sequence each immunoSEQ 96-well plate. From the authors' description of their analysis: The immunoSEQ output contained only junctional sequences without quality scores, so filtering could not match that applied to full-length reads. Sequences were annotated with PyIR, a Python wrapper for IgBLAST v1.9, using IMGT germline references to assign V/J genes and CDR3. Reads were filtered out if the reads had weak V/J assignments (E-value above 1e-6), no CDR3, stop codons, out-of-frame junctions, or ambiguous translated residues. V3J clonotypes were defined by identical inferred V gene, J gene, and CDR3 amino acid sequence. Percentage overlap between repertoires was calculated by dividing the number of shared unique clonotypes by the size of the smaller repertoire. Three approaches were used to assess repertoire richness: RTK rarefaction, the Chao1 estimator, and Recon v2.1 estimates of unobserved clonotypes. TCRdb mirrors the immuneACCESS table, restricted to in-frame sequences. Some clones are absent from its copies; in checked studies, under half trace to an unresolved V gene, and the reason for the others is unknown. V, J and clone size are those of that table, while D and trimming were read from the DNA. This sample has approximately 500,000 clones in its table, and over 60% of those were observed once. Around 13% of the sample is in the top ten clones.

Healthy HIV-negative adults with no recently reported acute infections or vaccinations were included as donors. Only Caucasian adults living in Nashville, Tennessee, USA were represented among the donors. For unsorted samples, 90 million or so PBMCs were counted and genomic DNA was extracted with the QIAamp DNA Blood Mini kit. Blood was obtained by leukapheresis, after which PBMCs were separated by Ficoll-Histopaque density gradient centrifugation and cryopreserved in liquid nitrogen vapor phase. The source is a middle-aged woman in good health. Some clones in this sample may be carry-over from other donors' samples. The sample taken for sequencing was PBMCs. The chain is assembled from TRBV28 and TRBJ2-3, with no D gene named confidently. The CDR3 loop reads CASSRHPSGTDTQYF. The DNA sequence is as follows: TGTGCCAGCAGTCGTCATCCCTCCGGCACAGATACGCAGTATTTT. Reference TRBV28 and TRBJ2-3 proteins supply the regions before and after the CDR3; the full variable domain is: DVKVTQSSRYLVKRTGEKVFLECVQDMDHENMFWYRQDPGLGLRLIYFSYDVKMKEKGDIPEGYSVSREKKERFSLILESASTNQTSMYLCASSRHPSGTDTQYFGPGTRLTVL.